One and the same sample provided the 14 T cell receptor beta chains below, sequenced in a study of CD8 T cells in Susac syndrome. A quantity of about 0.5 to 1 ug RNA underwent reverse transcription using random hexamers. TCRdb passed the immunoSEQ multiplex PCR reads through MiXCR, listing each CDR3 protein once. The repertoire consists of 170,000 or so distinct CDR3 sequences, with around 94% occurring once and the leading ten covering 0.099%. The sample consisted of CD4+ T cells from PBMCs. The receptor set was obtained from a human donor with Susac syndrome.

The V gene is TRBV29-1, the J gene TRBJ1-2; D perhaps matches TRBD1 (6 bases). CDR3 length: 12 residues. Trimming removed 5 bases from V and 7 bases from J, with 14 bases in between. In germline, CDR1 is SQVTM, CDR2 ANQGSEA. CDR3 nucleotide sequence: TGCAGCGTTTCAGGAGAACAGGGTGGCTACACCTTC. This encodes CSVSGEQGGYTF.

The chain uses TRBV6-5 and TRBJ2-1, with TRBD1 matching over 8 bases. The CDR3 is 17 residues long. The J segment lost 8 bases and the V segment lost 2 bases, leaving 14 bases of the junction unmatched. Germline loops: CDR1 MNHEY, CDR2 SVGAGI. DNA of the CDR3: TGTGCCAGCAGTTACGCATACCTCAGGGGGCGCGTCGATGAGCAGTTCTTC. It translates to CASSYAYLRGRVDEQFF.

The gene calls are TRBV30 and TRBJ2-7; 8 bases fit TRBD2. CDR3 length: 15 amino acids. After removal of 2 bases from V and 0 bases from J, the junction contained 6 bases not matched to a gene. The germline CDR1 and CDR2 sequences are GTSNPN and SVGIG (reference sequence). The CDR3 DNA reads TGTGCCTGGAGTCCATTCAGCGGGAGCTCCTACGAGCAGTACTTC. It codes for CAWSPFSGSSYEQYF.

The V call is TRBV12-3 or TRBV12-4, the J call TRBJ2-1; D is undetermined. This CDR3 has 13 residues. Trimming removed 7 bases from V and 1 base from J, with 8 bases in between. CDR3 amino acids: CASTGVSYNEQFF. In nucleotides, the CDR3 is TGTGCCAGCACCGGCGTTTCCTACAATGAGCAGTTCTTC.

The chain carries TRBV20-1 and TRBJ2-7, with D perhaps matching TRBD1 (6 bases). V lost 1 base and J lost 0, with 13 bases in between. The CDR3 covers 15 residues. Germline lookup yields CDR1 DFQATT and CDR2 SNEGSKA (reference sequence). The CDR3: CSARAGTTISYEQYF. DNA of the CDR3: TGCAGTGCTAGAGCCGGGACAACTATCTCCTACGAGCAGTACTTC.

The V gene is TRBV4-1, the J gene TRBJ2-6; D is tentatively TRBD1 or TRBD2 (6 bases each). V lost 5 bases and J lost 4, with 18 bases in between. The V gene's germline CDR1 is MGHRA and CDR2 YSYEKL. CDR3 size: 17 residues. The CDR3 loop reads CASSFLKGGAGANVLTF. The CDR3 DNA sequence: TGCGCCAGCAGCTTCCTCAAGGGGGGTGCGGGGGCCAACGTCCTGACTTTC.

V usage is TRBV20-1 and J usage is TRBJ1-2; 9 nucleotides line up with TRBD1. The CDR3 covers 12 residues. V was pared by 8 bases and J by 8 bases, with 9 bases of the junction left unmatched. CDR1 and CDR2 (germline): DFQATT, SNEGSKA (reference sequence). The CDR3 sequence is CSSSPGTGGYTF. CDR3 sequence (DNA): TGCAGTTCCAGCCCCGGGACAGGGGGCTACACCTTC.

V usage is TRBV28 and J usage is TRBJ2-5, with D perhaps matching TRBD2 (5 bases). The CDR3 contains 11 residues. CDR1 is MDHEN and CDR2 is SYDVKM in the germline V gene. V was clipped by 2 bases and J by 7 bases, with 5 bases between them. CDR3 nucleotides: TGTGCCAGCAGTTTAGCGGGGACCCAGTACTTC. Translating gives CASSLAGTQYF. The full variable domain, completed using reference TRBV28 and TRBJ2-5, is DVKVTQSSRYLVKRTGEKVFLECVQDMDHENMFWYRQDPGLGLRLIYFSYDVKMKEKGDIPEGYSVSREKKERFSLILESASTNQTSMYLCASSLAGTQYFGPGTRLLVL.

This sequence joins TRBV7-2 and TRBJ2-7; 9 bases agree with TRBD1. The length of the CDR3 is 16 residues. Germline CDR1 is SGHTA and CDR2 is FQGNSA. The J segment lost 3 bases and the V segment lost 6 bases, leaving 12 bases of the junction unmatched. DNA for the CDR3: TGTGCCAGCAGGGGGACAGGGTCACGATCGGGCTACGAGCAGTACTTC. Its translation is CASRGTGSRSGYEQYF.

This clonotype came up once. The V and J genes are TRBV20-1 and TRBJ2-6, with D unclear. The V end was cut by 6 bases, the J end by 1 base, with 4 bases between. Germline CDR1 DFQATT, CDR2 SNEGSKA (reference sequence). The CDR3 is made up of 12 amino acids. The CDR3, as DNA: TGCAGTGCCGGATCTGGGGCCAACGTCCTGACTTTC. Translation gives CSAGSGANVLTF.

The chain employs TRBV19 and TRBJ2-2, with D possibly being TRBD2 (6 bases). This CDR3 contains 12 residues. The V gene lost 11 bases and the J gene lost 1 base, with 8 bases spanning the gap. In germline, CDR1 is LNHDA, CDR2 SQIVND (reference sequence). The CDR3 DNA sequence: TGTGCCTCGGGGGAGAACACCGGGGAGCTGTTTTTT. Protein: CASGENTGELFF.

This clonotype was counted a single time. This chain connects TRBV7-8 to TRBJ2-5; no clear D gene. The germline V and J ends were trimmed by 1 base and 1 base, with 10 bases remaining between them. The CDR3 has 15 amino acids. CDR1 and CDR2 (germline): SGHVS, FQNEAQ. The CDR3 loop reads CASSLELVLQETQYF. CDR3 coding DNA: TGTGCCAGCAGCTTAGAACTCGTTCTCCAAGAGACCCAGTACTTC.

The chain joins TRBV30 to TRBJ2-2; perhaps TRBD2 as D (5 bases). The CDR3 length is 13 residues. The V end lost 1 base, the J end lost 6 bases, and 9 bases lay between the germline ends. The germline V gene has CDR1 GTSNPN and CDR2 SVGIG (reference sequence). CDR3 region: CAWSGSRAGELFF. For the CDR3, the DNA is TGTGCCTGGAGTGGTTCGAGGGCCGGGGAGCTGTTTTTT.

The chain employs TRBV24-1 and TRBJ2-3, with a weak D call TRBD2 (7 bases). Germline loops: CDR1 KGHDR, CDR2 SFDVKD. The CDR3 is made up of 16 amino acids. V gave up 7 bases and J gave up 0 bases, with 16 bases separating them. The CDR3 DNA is TGTGCCACCAGCTTAAGAGGGGGGGCTAGCACAGATACGCAGTATTTT. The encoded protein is CATSLRGGASTDTQYF.